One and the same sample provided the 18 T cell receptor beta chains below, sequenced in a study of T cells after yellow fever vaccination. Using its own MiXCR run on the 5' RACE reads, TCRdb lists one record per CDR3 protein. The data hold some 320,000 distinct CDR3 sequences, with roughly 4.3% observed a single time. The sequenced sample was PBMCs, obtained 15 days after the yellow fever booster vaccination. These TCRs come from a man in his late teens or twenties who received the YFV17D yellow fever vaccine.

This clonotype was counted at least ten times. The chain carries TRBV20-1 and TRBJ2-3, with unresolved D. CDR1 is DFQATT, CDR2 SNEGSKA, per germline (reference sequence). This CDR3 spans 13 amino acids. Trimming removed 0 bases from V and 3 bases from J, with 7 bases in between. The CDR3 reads CSAREWATDTQYF. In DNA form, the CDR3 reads TGCAGTGCTAGAGAATGGGCTACAGATACGCAGTATTTT.

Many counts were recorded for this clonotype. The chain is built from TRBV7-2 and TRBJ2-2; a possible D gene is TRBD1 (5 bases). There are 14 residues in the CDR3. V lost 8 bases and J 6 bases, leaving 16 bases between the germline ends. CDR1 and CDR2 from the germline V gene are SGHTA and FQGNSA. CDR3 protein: CASGVGWGAGELFF. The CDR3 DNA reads TGTGCCAGCGGCGTGGGGTGGGGCGCCGGGGAGCTGTTTTTT.

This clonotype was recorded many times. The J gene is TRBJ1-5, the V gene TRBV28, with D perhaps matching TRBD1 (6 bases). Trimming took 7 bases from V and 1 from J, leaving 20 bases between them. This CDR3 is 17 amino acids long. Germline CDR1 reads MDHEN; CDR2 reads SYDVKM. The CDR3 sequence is CASNNDGWGLSNQPQHF. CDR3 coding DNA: TGTGCCAGCAACAATGACGGGTGGGGGCTAAGCAATCAGCCCCAGCATTTT.

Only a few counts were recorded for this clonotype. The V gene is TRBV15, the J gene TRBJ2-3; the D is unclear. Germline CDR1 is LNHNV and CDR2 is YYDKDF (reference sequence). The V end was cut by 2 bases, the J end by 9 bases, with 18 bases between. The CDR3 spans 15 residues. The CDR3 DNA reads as TGTGCCACCAGCAGACCTGCCGCGACATCCCAGACGCAGTATTTT. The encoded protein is CATSRPAATSQTQYF. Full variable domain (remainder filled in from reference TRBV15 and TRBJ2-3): DAMVIQNPRYQVTQFGKPVTLSCSQTLNHNVMYWYQQKSSQAPKLLFHYYDKDFNNEADTPDNFQSRRPNTSFCFLDIRSPGLGDTAMYLCATSRPAATSQTQYFGPGTRLTVL.

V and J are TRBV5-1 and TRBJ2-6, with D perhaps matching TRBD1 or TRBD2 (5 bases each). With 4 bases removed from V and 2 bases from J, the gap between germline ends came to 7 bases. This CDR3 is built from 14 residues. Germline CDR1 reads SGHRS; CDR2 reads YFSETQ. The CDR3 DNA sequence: TGCGCCAGCAGCGGGGGACCTGGGGCCAACGTCCTGACTTTC. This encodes CASSGGPGANVLTF.

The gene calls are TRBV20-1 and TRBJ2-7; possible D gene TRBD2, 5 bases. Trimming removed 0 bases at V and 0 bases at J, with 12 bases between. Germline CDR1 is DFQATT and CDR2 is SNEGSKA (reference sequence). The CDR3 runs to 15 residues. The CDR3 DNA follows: TGCAGTGCTAGAGACGGAACTAGATCCTCCTACGAGCAGTACTTC. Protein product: CSARDGTRSSYEQYF.

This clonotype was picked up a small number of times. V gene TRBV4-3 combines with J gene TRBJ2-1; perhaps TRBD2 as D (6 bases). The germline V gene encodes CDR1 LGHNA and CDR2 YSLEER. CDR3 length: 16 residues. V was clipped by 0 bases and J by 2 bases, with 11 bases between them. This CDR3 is CASSQDLASPYNEQFF. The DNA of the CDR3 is TGCGCCAGCAGCCAAGATCTAGCGTCCCCCTACAATGAGCAGTTCTTC.

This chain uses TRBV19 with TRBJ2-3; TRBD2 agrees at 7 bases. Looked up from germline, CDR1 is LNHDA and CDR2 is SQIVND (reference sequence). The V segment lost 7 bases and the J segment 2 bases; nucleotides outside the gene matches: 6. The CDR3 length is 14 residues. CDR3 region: CASTPAGHTDTQYF. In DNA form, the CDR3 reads TGTGCCAGTACCCCAGCGGGGCACACAGATACGCAGTATTTT. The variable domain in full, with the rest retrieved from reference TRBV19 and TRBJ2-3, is DGGITQSPKYLFRKEGQNVTLSCEQNLNHDAMYWYRQDPGQGLRLIYYSQIVNDFQKGDIAEGYSVSREKKESFPLTVTSAQKNPTAFYLCASTPAGHTDTQYFGPGTRLTVL.

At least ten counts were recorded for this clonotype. CDR3 sequence: CATSRDYRQPQHF. In nucleotides, the CDR3 is TGTGCCACCAGCAGAGATTATCGTCAGCCCCAGCATTTT. The rearrangement uses TRBV15 and TRBJ1-5; D remains ambiguous. The CDR3 runs to 13 residues. The germline gives CDR1 LNHNV, CDR2 YYDKDF (reference sequence). Trimming removed 0 bases at V and 6 bases at J, with 6 bases between.

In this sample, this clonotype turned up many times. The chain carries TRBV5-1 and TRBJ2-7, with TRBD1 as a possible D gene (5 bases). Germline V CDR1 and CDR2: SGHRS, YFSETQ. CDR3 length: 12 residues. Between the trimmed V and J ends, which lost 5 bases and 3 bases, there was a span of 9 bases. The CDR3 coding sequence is TGCGCCAGCAGTGACAGTTTCTACGAGCAGTACTTC. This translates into CASSDSFYEQYF.

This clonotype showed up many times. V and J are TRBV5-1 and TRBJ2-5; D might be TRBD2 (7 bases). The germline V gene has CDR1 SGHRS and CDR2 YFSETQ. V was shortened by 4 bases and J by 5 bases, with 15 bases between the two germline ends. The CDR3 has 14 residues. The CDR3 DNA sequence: TGCGCCAGCAGCGTTGGCGGGGGCGAGGAGACCCAGTACTTC. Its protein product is CASSVGGGEETQYF.

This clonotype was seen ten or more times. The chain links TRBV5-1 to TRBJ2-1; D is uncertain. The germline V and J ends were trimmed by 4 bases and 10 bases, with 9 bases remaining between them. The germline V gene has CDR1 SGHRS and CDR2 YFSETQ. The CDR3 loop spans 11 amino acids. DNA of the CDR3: TGCGCCAGCAGCCCAGGTTGGGAGCAGTTCTTC. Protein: CASSPGWEQFF.

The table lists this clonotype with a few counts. The CDR3 sequence: CASSYSGQPYNEQFF. DNA for the CDR3: TGTGCCAGCAGTTACTCCGGACAGCCGTACAATGAGCAGTTCTTC. The chain links TRBV6-5 to TRBJ2-1; TRBD1 is a possible D gene (6 bases). CDR1 is MNHEY and CDR2 is SVGAGI in the germline V gene. The V end lost 0 bases, the J end lost 4 bases, and 10 bases lay between the germline ends. There are 15 residues in the CDR3.

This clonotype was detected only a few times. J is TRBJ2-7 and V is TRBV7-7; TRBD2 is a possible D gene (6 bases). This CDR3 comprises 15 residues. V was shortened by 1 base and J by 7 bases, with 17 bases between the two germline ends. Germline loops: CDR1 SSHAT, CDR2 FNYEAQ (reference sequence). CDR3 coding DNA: TGTGCCAGCAGCTTAGGGCCGGGAGCCCGGGAAGAGCAGTACTTC. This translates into CASSLGPGAREEQYF.

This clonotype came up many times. The CDR3 reads CASSPPGFSYEQYF. The CDR3 nucleotides read TGTGCCAGCAGCCCCCCAGGGTTCTCCTACGAGCAGTACTTC. The rearrangement joins TRBV7-2 to TRBJ2-7, with D tentatively TRBD1 (5 bases). Germline-derived CDR1 and CDR2 are SGHTA and FQGNSA. V shed 5 bases and J shed 0 bases, with 11 bases lying between them. The CDR3 contains 14 residues.

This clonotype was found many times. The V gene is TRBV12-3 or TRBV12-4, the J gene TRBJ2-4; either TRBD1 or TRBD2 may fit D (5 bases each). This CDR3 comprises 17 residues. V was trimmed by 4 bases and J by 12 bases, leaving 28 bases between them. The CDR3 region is CASSSSRDPSENLSQYF. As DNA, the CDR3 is TGTGCCAGCAGTTCCTCCCGGGACCCCTCGGAGAACCTTAGTCAGTACTTC.

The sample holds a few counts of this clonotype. CDR3 DNA sequence: TGTGCCACCGGGGGGGTCAAGGAAAAACTGTTTTTT. Translated, it gives CATGGVKEKLFF. The J gene is TRBJ1-4, the V gene TRBV6-5, with D tentatively TRBD1 (5 bases). Germline lookup yields CDR1 MNHEY and CDR2 SVGAGI. Trimming cost V 10 bases and J 8 bases, with 14 bases left between them. This CDR3 has 12 residues.

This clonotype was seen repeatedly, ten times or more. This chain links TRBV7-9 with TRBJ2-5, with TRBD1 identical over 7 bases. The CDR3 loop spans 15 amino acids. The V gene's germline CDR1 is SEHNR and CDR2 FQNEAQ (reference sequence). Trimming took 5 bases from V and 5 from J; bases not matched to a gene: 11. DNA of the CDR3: TGTGCCAGCAGCAACACAGGGGCGGAGGCGGAGACCCAGTACTTC. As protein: CASSNTGAEAETQYF. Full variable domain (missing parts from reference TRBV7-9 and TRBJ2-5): DTGVSQNPRHKITKRGQNVTFRCDPISEHNRLYWYRQTLGQGPEFLTYFQNEAQLEKSRLLSDRFSAERPKGSFSTLEIQRTEQGDSAMYLCASSNTGAEAETQYFGPGTRLLVL.